Listed below are T cell receptor beta chains from one sample, sequenced in a study of blood T cell repertoires in COVID-19. The assay was immunoSEQ multiplex PCR, and TCRdb's table has in-frame clones only and misses some. The sample yields about 180,000 clones, about 81% seen once. Source material: peripheral blood. These receptors all stem from an elderly woman with COVID-19, enrolled during active disease. The CDR3 runs from the conserved cysteine through the conserved F or W. Each record gives: D gene, V gene, clone size, J gene, CDR3 DNA, CDR3 protein. D genes are given only for firm matches. The size of a clone is reported for some rows only, either as once, few or many, or as a class for expanded clones.

D gene: -; V gene: TRBV7-8; clone size: few; J gene: TRBJ1-6; CDR3 DNA: TGTGCCAGCAGCTTCTCGAGCTCCTATAATTCACCCCTCCACTTT; CDR3 protein: CASSFSSSYNSPLHF
D gene: -; V gene: TRBV7-2; clone size: -; J gene: TRBJ2-1; CDR3 DNA: TGTGCCAGCAGCTTAGATTGGTCAGGGTACTACAATGAGCAGTTCTTC; CDR3 protein: CASSLDWSGYYNEQFF
D gene: -; V gene: TRBV24-1; clone size: once; J gene: TRBJ2-1; CDR3 DNA: TGTGCCACCAGTGAGGGGGGGCGCAATGAGCAGTTCTTC; CDR3 protein: CATSEGGRNEQFF
D gene: TRBD1; V gene: TRBV4-1; clone size: few; J gene: TRBJ1-2; CDR3 DNA: TGCGCCAGCAGCTTGACCGGGACAGGGGGAAGCTACACCTTC; CDR3 protein: CASSLTGTGGSYTF
D gene: -; V gene: TRBV2; clone size: -; J gene: TRBJ1-6; CDR3 DNA: TGTGCCAGCAAGGGGGTAGAGGACAGCAGCTCCTATAATTCACCCCTCCACTTT; CDR3 protein: CASKGVEDSSSYNSPLHF
D gene: TRBD1; V gene: TRBV13; clone size: -; J gene: TRBJ2-5; CDR3 DNA: TGTGCCAGCAGCTTTAACAGGGGGCTCGAGACCCAGTACTTC; CDR3 protein: CASSFNRGLETQYF
D gene: TRBD1; V gene: TRBV28; clone size: -; J gene: TRBJ1-2; CDR3 DNA: TGTGCCACCGAGGGGGCATCGTTACTTAGCTATGGCTACACCTTC; CDR3 protein: CATEGASLLSYGYTF
D gene: TRBD2; V gene: TRBV27; clone size: once; J gene: TRBJ2-2; CDR3 DNA: TGTGCCAGCAGTGCCCCTAGCGGGAGGGCCACCGGGGAGCTGTTTTTT; CDR3 protein: CASSAPSGRATGELFF
D gene: TRBD1; V gene: TRBV2; clone size: -; J gene: TRBJ2-7; CDR3 DNA: TGTGCCAGCGGGACAGGGATCTCCTACGAGCAGTACTTC; CDR3 protein: CASGTGISYEQYF
D gene: TRBD2; V gene: TRBV11-1; clone size: once; J gene: TRBJ2-2; CDR3 DNA: TGTGCCAGCAGCTCAGGACTAGCGTACACCGGGGAGCTGTTTTTT; CDR3 protein: CASSSGLAYTGELFF
D gene: TRBD1; V gene: TRBV5-1; clone size: -; J gene: TRBJ2-2; CDR3 DNA: TGCGCCAGCAGCCCCACAGGGGTGAGGACCGGGGAGCTGTTTTTT; CDR3 protein: CASSPTGVRTGELFF
D gene: TRBD1; V gene: TRBV11-2; clone size: -; J gene: TRBJ2-3; CDR3 DNA: TGTGCCAGCAGGAGACAGGGAACAGATACGCAGTATTTT; CDR3 protein: CASRRQGTDTQYF
D gene: -; V gene: TRBV9; clone size: -; J gene: TRBJ2-1; CDR3 DNA: TGTGCCAGCAGCGTAACTGGACTCAATGAGCAGTTCTTC; CDR3 protein: CASSVTGLNEQFF
D gene: TRBD1; V gene: TRBV7-8; clone size: -; J gene: TRBJ2-7; CDR3 DNA: TGTGCCAGCAGCATACGACAGGGCTACGAGCAGTACTTC; CDR3 protein: CASSIRQGYEQYF
D gene: TRBD2; V gene: TRBV7-2; clone size: -; J gene: TRBJ2-1; CDR3 DNA: TGTGCCTCCCAGGGTGGGACTAGCGGCTACAATGAGCAGTTCTTC; CDR3 protein: CASQGGTSGYNEQFF
D gene: -; V gene: TRBV9; clone size: -; J gene: TRBJ2-7; CDR3 DNA: TGTGCCAGCAGCCTATCATGGGGCCACCTCTACGAGCAGTACTTC; CDR3 protein: CASSLSWGHLYEQYF
D gene: -; V gene: TRBV21-1; clone size: -; J gene: TRBJ1-3; CDR3 DNA: TGTGCCAGCAGCAGCAGGGACAAGTCTGGAAACACCATATATTTT; CDR3 protein: CASSSRDKSGNTIYF
D gene: -; V gene: TRBV2; clone size: -; J gene: TRBJ1-2; CDR3 DNA: TGTGCCAGCAGCCTTGGGAGAATGGATGGCTACACCTTC; CDR3 protein: CASSLGRMDGYTF
D gene: -; V gene: TRBV2; clone size: -; J gene: TRBJ2-7; CDR3 DNA: TGTGCCAGCAGGGGGAGCCCTCGGGGCGAGCAGTACTTC; CDR3 protein: CASRGSPRGEQYF
D gene: -; V gene: TRBV2; clone size: -; J gene: TRBJ2-5; CDR3 DNA: TGTGCCAGCAGTGAAGACCTCGGGGAGACCCAGTACTTC; CDR3 protein: CASSEDLGETQYF
D gene: TRBD1; V gene: TRBV6-2/TRBV6-3; clone size: -; J gene: TRBJ1-2; CDR3 DNA: TGTGCCAGCAGTTACGAAACAGGGGGCTGGGGCTACACCTTC; CDR3 protein: CASSYETGGWGYTF
D gene: TRBD1; V gene: TRBV5-6; clone size: -; J gene: TRBJ2-5; CDR3 DNA: TGTGCCAGCAGCTTGGCCACGTCAGGGGGCCCACAAGAGACCCAGTACTTC; CDR3 protein: CASSLATSGGPQETQYF
D gene: -; V gene: TRBV19; clone size: -; J gene: TRBJ1-5; CDR3 DNA: TGTGCCAGTAGTATTTGGGCGGGCCCCCAGCCCCAGCATTTT; CDR3 protein: CASSIWAGPQPQHF
D gene: TRBD1; V gene: TRBV7-9; clone size: few; J gene: TRBJ2-1; CDR3 DNA: TGTGCCAGCAGCTCACCCGGGACAGGGGTGGGGAATGAGCAGTTCTTC; CDR3 protein: CASSSPGTGVGNEQFF
D gene: -; V gene: TRBV28; clone size: -; J gene: TRBJ1-5; CDR3 DNA: TGTGCCAGCAGTTTAGCCAGGGCGGATCAGCCCCAGCATTTT; CDR3 protein: CASSLARADQPQHF
D gene: -; V gene: TRBV2; clone size: -; J gene: TRBJ2-1; CDR3 DNA: TGTGCCAGCAGTTCGCAGACTTTCGAGCAGTTCTTC; CDR3 protein: CASSSQTFEQFF
D gene: -; V gene: TRBV19; clone size: -; J gene: TRBJ1-1; CDR3 DNA: TGTGCCAGTAGCCCCTGGGGGGGGAGCGCTGAAGCTTTCTTT; CDR3 protein: CASSPWGGSAEAFF
D gene: TRBD1; V gene: TRBV5-6; clone size: -; J gene: TRBJ1-6; CDR3 DNA: TGTGCCAGCAGCTCCGGGACAGGGGCCCCCGTCTCCCTCCACTTT; CDR3 protein: CASSSGTGAPVSLHF
D gene: TRBD2; V gene: TRBV27; clone size: -; J gene: TRBJ2-1; CDR3 DNA: TGTGCCAGCAGTTTATTCGGGTGGTTTACTAGCGGCCACTGGGGTGAGCAGTTCTTC; CDR3 protein: CASSLFGWFTSGHWGEQFF